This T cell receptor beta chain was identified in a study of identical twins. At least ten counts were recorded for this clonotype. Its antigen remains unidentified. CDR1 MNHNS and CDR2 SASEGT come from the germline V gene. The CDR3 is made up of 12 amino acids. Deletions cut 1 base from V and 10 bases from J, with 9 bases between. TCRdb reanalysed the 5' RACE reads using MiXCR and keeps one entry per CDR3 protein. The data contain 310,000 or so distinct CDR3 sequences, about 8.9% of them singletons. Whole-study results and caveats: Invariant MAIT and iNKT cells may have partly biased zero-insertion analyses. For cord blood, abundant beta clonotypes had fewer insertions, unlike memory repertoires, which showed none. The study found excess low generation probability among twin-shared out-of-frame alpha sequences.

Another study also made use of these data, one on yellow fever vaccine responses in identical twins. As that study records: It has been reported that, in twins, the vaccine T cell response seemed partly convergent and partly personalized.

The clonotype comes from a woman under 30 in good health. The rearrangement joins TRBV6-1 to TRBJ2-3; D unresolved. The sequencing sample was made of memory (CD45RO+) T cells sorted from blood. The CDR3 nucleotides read TGTGCCAGCAGTGAAGGGGTTATTGCGCAGTATTTT. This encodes CASSEGVIAQYF.